This T cell receptor (beta chain) was profiled in a study of T cell changes during pregnancy in multiple sclerosis. Generated by immunoSEQ multiplex PCR, the TCRdb table keeps only in-frame clones and is missing some. The repertoire holds about 79,000 clones, about 90% seen once, with 0.45% to 0.55% in the top ten. The germline V and J ends were trimmed by 4 bases and 8 bases, with 14 bases remaining between them. CDR3 length: 12 amino acids. Germline loops: CDR1 GTSNPN, CDR2 SVGIG (reference sequence). The sequencing here drew on CD4+ T cells from peripheral blood mononuclear cells, taken in the second trimester of pregnancy. The source of this sequence is a female donor with multiple sclerosis, enrolled in a pregnancy study. V and J are TRBV30 and TRBJ1-2; no clear D. The CDR3 bases are TGTGCCTGGATGTGGAAAGCAGGAGGCTACACCTTC. The encoded protein is CAWMWKAGGYTF. The variable domain in full, completed from reference TRBV30 and TRBJ1-2, reads SQTIHQWPATLVQPVGSPLSLECTVEGTSNPNLYWYRQAAGRGLQLLFYSVGIGQISSEVPQNLSASRPQDRQFILSSKKLLLSDSGFYLCAWMWKAGGYTFGSGTRLTVV.